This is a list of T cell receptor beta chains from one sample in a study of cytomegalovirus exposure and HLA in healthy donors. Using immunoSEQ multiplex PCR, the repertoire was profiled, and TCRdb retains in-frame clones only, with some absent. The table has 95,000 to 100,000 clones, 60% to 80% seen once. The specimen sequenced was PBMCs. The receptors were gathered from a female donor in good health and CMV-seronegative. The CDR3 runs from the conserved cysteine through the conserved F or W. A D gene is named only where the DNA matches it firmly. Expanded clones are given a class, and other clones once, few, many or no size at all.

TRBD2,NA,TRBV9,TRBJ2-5,CASSGGGTSRETQYF,TGTGCCAGCAGCGGGGGGGGGACTAGCCGTGAGACCCAGTACTTC
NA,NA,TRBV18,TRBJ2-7,CASSPATTVFRYEQYF,TGTGCCAGCTCACCCGCAACGACAGTCTTTCGTTACGAGCAGTACTTC
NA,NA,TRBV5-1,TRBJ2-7,CASSSTGYEQYF,TGCGCCAGCAGCTCGACAGGCTACGAGCAGTACTTC
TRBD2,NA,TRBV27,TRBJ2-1,CASTLAGGAYNEQFF,TGTGCCAGCACCCTAGCGGGAGGAGCTTACAATGAGCAGTTCTTC
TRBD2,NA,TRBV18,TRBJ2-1,CASSQTGTSNFPRNEQFF,TGTGCCAGCTCACAAACCGGGACTAGCAATTTTCCTAGGAATGAGCAGTTCTTC
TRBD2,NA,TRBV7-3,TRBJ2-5,CASSLTRASGTETQYF,TGTGCCAGCAGCTTAACGCGGGCTAGCGGGACGGAGACCCAGTACTTC
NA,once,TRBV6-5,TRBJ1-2,CASSSRGGYTF,TGTGCCAGCAGCTCCAGGGGTGGCTACACCTTC
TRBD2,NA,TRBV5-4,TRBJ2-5,CASSRPGLAGETQYF,TGTGCCAGCAGCAGACCGGGACTAGCGGGAGAGACCCAGTACTTC
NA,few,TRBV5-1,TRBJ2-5,CASSLSLGAGETQYF,TGCGCCAGCAGCTTGTCTCTGGGGGCGGGAGAGACCCAGTACTTC
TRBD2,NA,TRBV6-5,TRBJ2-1,CASLGLAGRGEQFF,TGTGCCAGCTTAGGACTAGCGGGAAGGGGTGAGCAGTTCTTC
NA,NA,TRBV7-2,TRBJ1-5,CASSFDLSGGGSNQPQHF,TGTGCCAGCAGCTTCGATCTTTCGGGGGGCGGAAGCAATCAGCCCCAGCATTTT
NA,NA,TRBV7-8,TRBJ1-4,CASSPIGTPNEKLFF,TGTGCCAGCAGCCCGATCGGGACTCCTAATGAAAAACTGTTTTTT
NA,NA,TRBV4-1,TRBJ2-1,CASSQGLAREHEQFF,TGCGCCAGCAGTCAAGGATTGGCGCGGGAACATGAGCAGTTCTTC
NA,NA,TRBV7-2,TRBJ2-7,CASSSDGVEDEQYF,TGTGCCAGCAGCAGTGACGGGGTTGAGGACGAGCAGTACTTC
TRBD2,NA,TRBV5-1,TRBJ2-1,CASSLELAGNNEQFF,TGCGCCAGCAGCTTGGAACTAGCGGGGAACAATGAGCAGTTCTTC
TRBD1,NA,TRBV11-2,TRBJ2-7,CASSTHRGQAEQYF,TGTGCCAGCAGCACACACAGGGGGCAGGCGGAGCAGTACTTC